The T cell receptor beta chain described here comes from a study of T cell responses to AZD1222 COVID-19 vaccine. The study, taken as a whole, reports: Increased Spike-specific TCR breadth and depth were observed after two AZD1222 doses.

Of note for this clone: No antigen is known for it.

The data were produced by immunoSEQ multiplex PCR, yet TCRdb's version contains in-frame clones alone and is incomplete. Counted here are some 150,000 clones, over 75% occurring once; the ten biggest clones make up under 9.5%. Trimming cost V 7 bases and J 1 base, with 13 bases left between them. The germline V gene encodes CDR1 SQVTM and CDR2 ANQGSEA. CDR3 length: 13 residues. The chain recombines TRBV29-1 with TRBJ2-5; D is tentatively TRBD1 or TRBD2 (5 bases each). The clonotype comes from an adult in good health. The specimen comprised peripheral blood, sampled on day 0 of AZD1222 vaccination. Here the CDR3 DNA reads TGCAGCGCCGCGAGAGGGGCCCAAGAGACCCAGTACTTC. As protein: CSAARGAQETQYF.